The 27 T cell receptor beta chains below come from one sample, sequenced in a study of shared clonotypes between healthy human individuals. Sequencing used immunoSEQ multiplex PCR; TCRdb keeps in-frame clones, though not all of them. Of roughly 2.6 million clones detected, around nine tenths appear once; the ten largest clones hold 0.11% to 0.15%. The sequenced sample was naive CD4+ T cells sorted from blood. This sample's subset: CD45RA+ positively selected. The receptors were gathered from a man younger than 35 in good health.

The chain joins TRBV5-1 to TRBJ2-3, with 10 bases that match TRBD2. The ends lost 1 base at V and 3 bases at J; junction bases unmatched: 5. CDR3 length: 16 residues. Germline V CDR1 and CDR2: SGHRS, YFSETQ. CDR3 DNA: TGCGCCAGCAGCTTGCGAAGCGGGAGGGGGACAGATACGCAGTATTTT. Amino acids: CASSLRSGRGTDTQYF.

J is TRBJ2-3 and V is TRBV30; maybe TRBD2 (6 bases). There are 16 residues in the CDR3. From germline, CDR1 is GTSNPN and CDR2 SVGIG (reference sequence). V shed 0 bases and J shed 0 bases, with 13 bases lying between them. CDR3 bases: TGTGCCTGGAGTGTCGGGGGTGGCACTAGCACAGATACGCAGTATTTT. Amino acid sequence: CAWSVGGGTSTDTQYF.

This clone was seen just once. V is TRBV10-3 and J is TRBJ2-3; D is unclear. Trimming shortened V by 11 bases and J by 0 bases, and 18 bases separated the two germline ends. Germline V gives CDR1 ENHRY, CDR2 SYGVKD. This CDR3 is 15 amino acids long. The CDR3 spells CAVASISYSTDTQYF. The CDR3 DNA sequence: TGTGCCGTCGCGTCTATCAGTTACAGCACAGATACGCAGTATTTT.

This clone was picked up one time. The chain couples TRBV10-2 to TRBJ2-5, with 14 positions matching TRBD2. The V gene's germline CDR1 is WSHSY and CDR2 SAAADI. J lost 5 bases, V lost 6 bases, and 11 bases had no gene match. The CDR3 consists of 17 residues. The CDR3 DNA reads TGCGCCAGCAGCCCCGGACTAGCGGGGGGAGGAGGGGAGACCCAGTACTTC. Protein product: CASSPGLAGGGGETQYF.

The chain links TRBV5-1 to TRBJ2-5, with D unclear. CDR1 is SGHRS and CDR2 is YFSETQ in the germline V gene. The CDR3 length is 13 residues. V lost 3 bases and J lost 4, with 10 bases in between. The DNA of the CDR3 is TGCGCCAGCAGCTACTCAAGTCCAGAGACCCAGTACTTC. Its translation: CASSYSSPETQYF.

The chain combines TRBV6-1 with TRBJ2-7; D perhaps matches TRBD1 (6 bases). This CDR3 has 14 residues. CDR1 and CDR2 from the germline V gene are MNHNS and SASEGT. The ends were cut back, 4 bases at V and 4 bases at J, with 14 bases in the middle. CDR3 sequence reads: CASSGGDTRYEQYF. The CDR3 DNA is TGTGCCAGCAGTGGTGGGGACACCAGGTACGAGCAGTACTTC.

J is TRBJ2-4 and V is TRBV5-6; the match to TRBD2 covers 7 bases. V was pared by 0 bases and J by 0 bases, with 3 bases of the junction left unmatched. Germline assignment: CDR1 SGHDT and CDR2 YYEEEE. The CDR3 is made up of 16 amino acids. CDR3 sequence: CASSLGLAGAKNIQYF. DNA of the CDR3: TGTGCCAGCAGCTTGGGGTTAGCGGGAGCCAAAAACATTCAGTACTTC.

The V gene is TRBV25-1, the J gene TRBJ2-5; D gene uncertain. The end of the DNA fits TRBJ2-7 better, so the J call may be wrong. CDR1 and CDR2 (germline): MGHDK, SYGVNS. The CDR3 is made up of 12 amino acids. The CDR3, as DNA: TGTGCCAGCAGTGTCGGCACCTACGAGCAGTACTTC. This sequence encodes CASSVGTYEQYF.

The CDR3 DNA reads as TGTGCCAGCTCACTGACAAGAGGGGGCAGTAATGAAAAACTGTTTTTT. It translates to CASSLTRGGSNEKLFF. This chain links TRBV18 with TRBJ1-4; 7 nucleotides line up with TRBD1. The CDR3 covers 16 residues. V was pared by 4 bases and J by 4 bases, with 9 bases of the junction left unmatched. Germline V gene lookup returns CDR1 KGHSH and CDR2 LQKENI.

This clone occurred a few times. A single base separates this from a much larger clone, so it may be a read error. This sample includes further DNA sequences coding for the same CDR3. The rearrangement joins TRBV11-3 to TRBJ2-5; no clear D gene. Germline V lookup: CDR1 SGHNT, CDR2 YENEEA. CDR3 length equals 11 residues. V lost 3 bases and J lost 5, with 4 bases in between. This chain's CDR3 is CASSLGETQYF. The CDR3 nucleotides are TGTGCCAGCAGCTTGGGGGAGACCCAGTACTTC.

J is TRBJ2-3 and V is TRBV5-1; 7 bases line up with TRBD2. The germline CDR1 and CDR2 sequences are SGHRS and YFSETQ. CDR3 length: 18 amino acids. J was trimmed by 3 bases and V by 4 bases; bases with no gene match: 17. The CDR3: CASSPFVLGGGTTDTQYF. Here the CDR3 DNA reads TGCGCCAGCAGCCCCTTTGTGTTGGGCGGGGGAACAACAGATACGCAGTATTTT.

A single count supports this clone. V is TRBV2 and J is TRBJ2-2, with D perhaps being TRBD1 or TRBD2 (6 bases each). V was shortened by 8 bases and J by 6 bases, with 13 bases between the two germline ends. CDR3 size: 13 residues. Germline V CDR1 and CDR2: SNHLY, FYNNEI. The CDR3 nucleotides read TGTGCCAGCTTTTTTGGGGGGCCCGGGGAGCTGTTTTTT. Protein: CASFFGGPGELFF.

The rearrangement joins TRBV6-1 to TRBJ2-6, with no clear D. Trimming removed 4 bases at V and 0 bases at J, with 10 bases between. Germline V lookup: CDR1 MNHNS, CDR2 SASEGT. The CDR3 has 16 amino acids. Written as DNA, the CDR3 is TGTGCCAGCAGTGTAGGTATGGTCTCTGGGGCCAACGTCCTGACTTTC. It codes for CASSVGMVSGANVLTF.

This chain uses TRBV9 with TRBJ2-6, with 7 bases fitting TRBD1. Germline V gives CDR1 SGDLS, CDR2 YYNGEE. Trimming removed 0 bases from V and 0 bases from J; junction bases left unmatched: 3. CDR3 length: 17 amino acids. CDR3 in amino acids: CASSVGDSFSGANVLTF. The DNA for the CDR3 is TGTGCCAGCAGCGTAGGGGACAGCTTCTCTGGGGCCAACGTCCTGACTTTC.

V gene TRBV19 combines with J gene TRBJ2-5; a possible D gene is TRBD2 (6 bases). CDR1 and CDR2 from the germline V gene are LNHDA and SQIVND (reference sequence). Trimming stripped 3 bases from V and 5 bases from J, with 13 bases between. The CDR3 totals 14 residues. The CDR3 protein is CASSMRGLQETQYF. CDR3 coding DNA: TGTGCCAGTAGTATGAGGGGACTTCAGGAGACCCAGTACTTC.

V and J are TRBV4-3 and TRBJ2-7; D call uncertain. V was cut by 0 bases and J by 0 bases, with 3 bases left in between. CDR1 LGHNA and CDR2 YSLEER come from the germline V gene. CDR3 length equals 13 residues. CDR3 DNA sequence: TGCGCCAGCAGCCAAGAGGCCTCCTACGAGCAGTACTTC. It encodes CASSQEASYEQYF.

The chain joins TRBV7-2 to TRBJ2-5; 8 bases line up with TRBD2. Germline CDR1 reads SGHTA; CDR2 reads FQGNSA. This CDR3 is built from 16 residues. V dropped 1 base and J dropped 7; count of bases not matched to a gene: 11. DNA of the CDR3: TGTGCCAGCAGCTTAGGTCTAGCGGGCGCTGTGGGGACCCAGTACTTC. Translating it yields CASSLGLAGAVGTQYF.

This chain connects TRBV6-5 to TRBJ2-7; 8 positions agree with TRBD1. The CDR3 totals 13 residues. V shed 6 bases, J shed 3 bases, and the junction held 4 bases outside the gene matches. Germline V gene data show CDR1 as MNHEY and CDR2 as SVGAGI. The CDR3 region has the DNA TGTGCCAGCAGGTACGGGACAGGCTACGAGCAGTACTTC. This translates into CASRYGTGYEQYF.

Details on this clone: The sample has other DNA sequences that encode this CDR3 too. The V gene is TRBV6-6, the J gene TRBJ1-5, with 8 bases that match TRBD1. The CDR3 sequence is 14 residues long. Looked up from germline, CDR1 is MNHNY and CDR2 is SVGAGI (reference sequence). After removal of 2 bases from V and 5 bases from J, the junction contained 2 bases not matched to a gene. Here the CDR3 reads CASSYGQGYQPQHF. The CDR3 nucleotides are TGTGCCAGCAGTTACGGACAGGGCTATCAGCCCCAGCATTTT.

The V and J genes are TRBV7-2 and TRBJ2-6; no definite D call. The germline V gene encodes CDR1 SGHTA and CDR2 FQGNSA. The V end lost 5 bases, the J end lost 0 bases, and 8 bases lay between the germline ends. This CDR3 is 15 amino acids long. As DNA, the CDR3 is TGTGCCAGCAGCCCCCGTAACTCTGGGGCCAACGTCCTGACTTTC. It yields the protein CASSPRNSGANVLTF. Full variable domain (remainder filled in from reference TRBV7-2 and TRBJ2-6): GAGVSQSPSNKVTEKGKDVELRCDPISGHTALYWYRQSLGQGLEFLIYFQGNSAPDKSGLPSDRFSAERTGGSVSTLTIQRTQQEDSAVYLCASSPRNSGANVLTFGAGSRLTVL.

The chain couples TRBV27 to TRBJ1-6, with 7 nucleotides matching TRBD1. Germline CDR1 MNHEY, CDR2 SMNVEV (reference sequence). The CDR3 consists of 14 residues. Germline trimming cut 6 bases from V and 7 bases from J; bases unmatched to any gene: 6. The CDR3 region has the DNA TGTGCCAGCAGGTCCCTACAGGGGAATTCACCCCTCCACTTT. It encodes CASRSLQGNSPLHF.

The chain employs TRBV19 and TRBJ1-4; 9 bases fit TRBD1. The CDR3 runs 15 residues. After removal of 5 bases from V and 7 bases from J, the junction contained 8 bases not matched to a gene. CDR1 and CDR2 (germline): LNHDA, SQIVND (reference sequence). The CDR3 here is CASSGGTGIREKLFF. CDR3 DNA sequence: TGTGCCAGTAGTGGCGGGACAGGGATTCGTGAAAAACTGTTTTTT.

This clone was detected only a few times. The chain has TRBV4-1 and TRBJ1-1; 7 bases align to TRBD1. The germline V gene has CDR1 MGHRA and CDR2 YSYEKL. The CDR3 totals 14 residues. With V trimmed by 4 bases and J by 0 bases, 2 bases remained unmatched. The CDR3 loop reads CASSLGQLNTEAFF. The CDR3 nucleotides read TGCGCCAGCAGCCTGGGACAGCTGAACACTGAAGCTTTCTTT.

J is TRBJ1-4 and V is TRBV5-4, with 7 bases aligning to TRBD1. The V segment lost 4 bases and the J segment 3 bases; nucleotides outside the gene matches: 9. Germline CDR1 SGHNT, CDR2 YYREEE (reference sequence). The CDR3 length is 16 residues. CDR3 protein: CASSLNPGQSNEKLFF. The CDR3 nucleotides are TGTGCCAGCAGCCTGAATCCGGGACAGTCTAATGAAAAACTGTTTTTT.

The chain carries TRBV5-1 and TRBJ2-3; D remains ambiguous. V dropped 3 bases and J dropped 3 bases, with 11 bases sitting between them. The CDR3 covers 14 residues. Looked up from germline, CDR1 is SGHRS and CDR2 is YFSETQ. The CDR3 region has the DNA TGCGCCAGCAGCTCGCCCGACACGACAGATACGCAGTATTTT. It specifies CASSSPDTTDTQYF.

This clone was seen just once. This sequence joins TRBV18 and TRBJ2-6; D might be TRBD2 (5 bases). Germline values: CDR1 KGHSH, CDR2 LQKENI. The V end lost 0 bases, the J end lost 3 bases, and 12 bases lay between the germline ends. This CDR3 has 17 amino acids. The CDR3 DNA follows: TGTGCCAGCTCACCACCGAGGATCGGAGGTGGGGCCAACGTCCTGACTTTC. This gives the protein CASSPPRIGGGANVLTF.

The chain has TRBV19 and TRBJ2-3; D is perhaps TRBD1 (6 bases). The CDR3 has 14 amino acids. V was pared by 5 bases and J by 2 bases, with 11 bases between. The germline gives CDR1 LNHDA, CDR2 SQIVND (reference sequence). CDR3: CASSPGHYTDTQYF. The CDR3, as DNA: TGTGCCAGTAGTCCGGGACACTACACAGATACGCAGTATTTT.